This TCR beta chain was profiled in a study of T cells after posttransplantation cyclophosphamide. Study findings and constraints: Later post-transplant blood repertoires were often dominated by donor CD8+ memory clones. TRB overlap between skin or GI tissue T cells and blood was limited. Recipient CMV seropositivity and CMV reactivation strongly tracked TRB clonality.

Sampled 1 year posttransplant, controls received myeloablative marrow transplants, methotrexate and a calcineurin inhibitor. Clones were read by immunoSEQ multiplex PCR, and TCRdb kept only the in-frame ones, dropping some. The profile shows approximately 10,000 clones, approximately 81% of them singletons. As for this clone: Its antigen remains unknown.

From germline, CDR1 is SNHLY and CDR2 FYNNEI. The V end was cut by 7 bases, the J end by 4 bases, with 14 bases between. The CDR3 has 14 residues. Sequenced here: PBMCs, sampled 367 days after allogeneic stem cell transplant with calcineurin inhibitor and methotrexate. V is TRBV2 and J is TRBJ1-3; TRBD1 might be the D (5 bases). This clonotype originated in a young adult male patient who received an allogeneic stem cell transplant from an unrelated donor, was CMV-positive, and had acute GVHD only. Some T cells may trace back to the graft donor. DNA for the CDR3: TGTGCCAGCAACCCGGGGGGTTGGGGAAACACCATATATTTT. Amino acid sequence: CASNPGGWGNTIYF.